Below, 25 T cell receptor beta chains from the same sample are listed, as sequenced in a study of OX40 agonist ivuxolimab in advanced cancers. The data were produced by immunoSEQ multiplex PCR, yet TCRdb's version contains in-frame clones alone and is incomplete. The profile shows about 19,000 clones, roughly 80% of them singletons. Sample: CD4+ or CD8+ T cells sorted from blood, taken in a trial of the OX40 agonist ivuxolimab. The receptors come from an adult with an advanced solid tumor such as melanoma, head and neck, liver or kidney cancer.

V is TRBV25-1 and J is TRBJ2-3; TRBD2 is a possible D gene (6 bases). The ends were cut back, 4 bases at V and 1 base at J, with 6 bases in the middle. The CDR3 extends over 13 amino acids. Germline loops: CDR1 MGHDK, CDR2 SYGVNS. This CDR3 reads CASSAGGTDTQYF. CDR3 in DNA: TGTGCCAGCAGTGCGGGGGGCACAGATACGCAGTATTTT.

This chain uses TRBV25-1 with TRBJ2-3; 9 nucleotides line up with TRBD1. CDR1 is MGHDK, CDR2 SYGVNS, per germline. The CDR3 is made up of 15 amino acids. Trimming removed 6 bases from V and 4 bases from J; junction bases left unmatched: 8. The CDR3 region has the DNA TGTGCCAGCAGATGGGACAGGGACAGGGCAGATACGCAGTATTTT. Amino acids: CASRWDRDRADTQYF.

This rearrangement joins TRBV30 to TRBJ2-1; TRBD2 agrees at 14 bases. Germline CDR1 is GTSNPN and CDR2 is SVGIG (reference sequence). Trimming cost V 6 bases and J 5 bases; bases outside gene matches: 3. The CDR3 contains 14 residues. DNA for the CDR3: TGTGCCTGCGGGACTAGCGGGAGCCACAATGAGCAGTTCTTC. The encoded protein is CACGTSGSHNEQFF.

The chain uses TRBV4-3 and TRBJ1-6, with D possibly matching TRBD1 (5 bases). Germline V gives CDR1 LGHNA, CDR2 YSLEER. V was cut by 0 bases and J by 9 bases, with 18 bases left in between. CDR3 length: 17 amino acids. The CDR3 loop reads CASSQDWGPVGASPLHF. Here the CDR3 DNA reads TGCGCCAGCAGCCAAGACTGGGGACCCGTGGGTGCTTCACCCCTCCACTTT.

The rearrangement joins TRBV28 to TRBJ2-3; 11 bases fit TRBD1. The CDR3 is 17 residues long. Per germline, CDR1 MDHEN and CDR2 SYDVKM. V was clipped by 1 base and J by 3 bases; unmatched bases: 6. The CDR3 DNA reads as TGTGCCAGCAGTTTATTCTCCGGGACAGGGGGGACAGATACGCAGTATTTT. It is translated as CASSLFSGTGGTDTQYF.

The rearrangement links TRBV2 to TRBJ1-2, with unresolved D. V lost 2 bases to trimming and J lost 2 bases, with 9 bases between them. Germline V gene sequence: CDR1 SNHLY, CDR2 FYNNEI. The CDR3 contains 14 residues. The CDR3 region is CASSETVINYGYTF. The CDR3 DNA sequence: TGTGCCAGCAGTGAAACAGTCATCAACTATGGCTACACCTTC.

In this sample, this clone turned up a few times. The rearrangement links TRBV7-9 to TRBJ1-2; a weak D match, TRBD1 (5 bases). Germline CDR1 and CDR2: SEHNR and FQNEAQ (reference sequence). The length of the CDR3 is 13 residues. The V gene lost 1 base and the J gene lost 3 bases, with 6 bases spanning the gap. CDR3 sequence (DNA): TGTGCCAGCAGCTTAGGGGGGGACTATGGCTACACCTTC. It specifies CASSLGGDYGYTF.

The gene calls are TRBV5-1 and TRBJ1-4; D unresolved. CDR1 and CDR2 from the germline V gene are SGHRS and YFSETQ. Trimming left V 0 bases short and J 6 bases short, with 9 bases between. The CDR3 is made up of 14 amino acids. The CDR3 sequence is CASSLGVVDEKLFF. The CDR3 nucleotides read TGCGCCAGCAGCTTGGGGGTAGTGGATGAAAAACTGTTTTTT.

This chain connects TRBV28 to TRBJ1-2, with D maybe TRBD1 (5 bases). V was trimmed by 11 bases and J by 3 bases, leaving 16 bases between them. The CDR3 has 13 residues. The germline gives CDR1 MDHEN, CDR2 SYDVKM. The CDR3 spells CAVRGNHYYGYTF. The CDR3 DNA reads as TGTGCCGTTCGGGGCAACCACTACTATGGCTACACCTTC.

This chain connects TRBV18 to TRBJ1-3, with TRBD1 matching over 8 bases. CDR3 size: 17 residues. In germline, CDR1 is KGHSH, CDR2 LQKENI. V lost 2 bases and J lost 0; bases outside the gene matches: 6. The DNA of the CDR3 is TGTGCCAGCTCACCAACGACAGGGGCACTCTCTGGAAACACCATATATTTT. Translated: CASSPTTGALSGNTIYF.

The chain employs TRBV7-2 and TRBJ2-7; TRBD1 matches 7 bases. J was trimmed by 3 bases and V by 1 base; bases with no gene match: 6. Germline V lookup: CDR1 SGHTA, CDR2 FQGNSA. CDR3 length equals 15 residues. The CDR3 sequence: CASSLVGGQSYEQYF. The CDR3 coding sequence is TGTGCCAGCAGCTTAGTAGGGGGACAGAGCTACGAGCAGTACTTC.

The J gene is TRBJ1-1, the V gene TRBV5-1; D ambiguous. CDR3 length: 13 residues. Per germline, CDR1 SGHRS and CDR2 YFSETQ. The V end was cut by 4 bases, the J end by 1 base, with 8 bases between. CDR3 nucleotide sequence: TGCGCCAGCAGCCAGCAAGAGAACACTGAAGCTTTCTTT. It encodes CASSQQENTEAFF.

CDR3 sequence: CASSLGTSGSNEQFF. Here the CDR3 DNA reads TGTGCCAGCAGCTTGGGGACTAGCGGGAGTAATGAGCAGTTCTTC. This chain joins TRBV5-8 and TRBJ2-1; 13 bases are a match to TRBD2. CDR1 and CDR2 from the germline V gene are SGHTS and YDEGEE. Trimming at V came to 0 bases and at J to 7 bases, leaving 1 base not matched to a gene. CDR3 size: 15 residues. Full variable domain (missing parts from reference TRBV5-8 and TRBJ2-1): EAGVTQSPTHLIKTRGQQATLRCSPISGHTSVYWYQQALGLGLQFLLWYDEGEERNRGNFPPRFSGRQFPNYSSELNVNALELEDSALYLCASSLGTSGSNEQFFGPGTRLTVL.

This rearrangement joins TRBV28 to TRBJ2-5; 8 nucleotides line up with TRBD2. Near its end, the DNA agrees better with TRBJ2-7, so the J call may be wrong. The CDR3 has 15 amino acids. Germline V gene lookup returns CDR1 MDHEN and CDR2 SYDVKM. The CDR3 loop is CASTLRGGSSYEQYF. As DNA, the CDR3 is TGTGCCAGCACCCTACGGGGGGGCTCTTCCTACGAGCAGTACTTC.

The CDR3 here is CAISTGSSDTQYF. Written as DNA, the CDR3 is TGTGCCATCAGCACAGGGTCCTCAGATACGCAGTATTTT. The rearrangement joins TRBV10-3 to TRBJ2-3, with D possibly matching TRBD1 (6 bases). In germline, CDR1 is ENHRY, CDR2 SYGVKD. CDR3 length: 13 residues. V was cut by 6 bases and J by 4 bases, with 11 bases left in between.

V and J are TRBV28 and TRBJ1-1; D is undetermined. V was shortened by 7 bases and J by 3 bases, with 6 bases between the two germline ends. The CDR3 runs to 11 residues. Germline CDR1 MDHEN, CDR2 SYDVKM. CDR3: CASKQYTEAFF. The DNA of the CDR3 is TGTGCCAGCAAACAGTACACTGAAGCTTTCTTT.

In its sample, this clone was seen once. The chain carries TRBV7-3 and TRBJ2-1; D possibly corresponds to TRBD2 (6 bases). This CDR3 spans 15 amino acids. V shed 3 bases and J shed 3 bases, with 12 bases lying between them. Per the germline V gene, CDR1 is SGHTA and CDR2 is FQGTGA. The DNA for the CDR3 is TGTGCCAGCAGCTTGGAGGGAGAAAGCTACAATGAGCAGTTCTTC. Protein sequence: CASSLEGESYNEQFF. Variable domain in full (rest from reference TRBV7-3 and TRBJ2-1): GAGVSQTPSNKVTEKGKYVELRCDPISGHTALYWYRQSLGQGPEFLIYFQGTGAADDSGLPNDRFFAVRPEGSVSTLKIQRTERGDSAVYLCASSLEGESYNEQFFGPGTRLTVL.

The V and J genes are TRBV7-2 and TRBJ1-3, with 7 bases lining up with TRBD1. The V gene's germline CDR1 is SGHTA and CDR2 FQGNSA. CDR3 length: 13 amino acids. Unmatched junction bases numbered 2, after V lost 5 bases and J lost 4 bases. CDR3 coding DNA: TGTGCCAGCAGCCGGGACAGAGGAAACACCATATATTTT. It yields the protein CASSRDRGNTIYF. Full variable domain (outside the CDR3, taken from reference TRBV7-2 and TRBJ1-3): GAGVSQSPSNKVTEKGKDVELRCDPISGHTALYWYRQSLGQGLEFLIYFQGNSAPDKSGLPSDRFSAERTGGSVSTLTIQRTQQEDSAVYLCASSRDRGNTIYFGEGSWLTVV.

CDR3 sequence (DNA): TGTGCCAGCAGCTCGAGTGGAGGGGGATATAATTCACCCCTCCACTTT. Amino acid sequence: CASSSSGGGYNSPLHF. The rearrangement links TRBV13 to TRBJ1-6, with D possibly TRBD1 on 6 matching bases. This CDR3 contains 16 residues. CDR1 PRHDT and CDR2 FYEKMQ come from the germline V gene (reference sequence). Between the trimmed V and J ends, which lost 4 bases and 4 bases, there was a span of 14 bases. The whole variable domain, remainder taken from reference TRBV13 and TRBJ1-6, is AAGVIQSPRHLIKEKRETATLKCYPIPRHDTVYWYQQGPGQDPQFLISFYEKMQSDKGSIPDRFSAQQFSDYHSELNMSSLELGDSALYFCASSSSGGGYNSPLHFGNGTRLTVT.

This chain links TRBV5-1 with TRBJ1-3; D is unresolved. V lost 4 bases, J lost 3 bases, and 11 bases lay in between. The CDR3 has 14 residues. Germline lookup yields CDR1 SGHRS and CDR2 YFSETQ. This CDR3 is CASSQSTDGNTIYF. In DNA, the CDR3 is TGCGCCAGCAGCCAAAGTACTGATGGAAACACCATATATTTT. Drawing the rest from reference TRBV5-1 and TRBJ1-3, the complete variable domain is KAGVTQTPRYLIKTRGQQVTLSCSPISGHRSVSWYQQTPGQGLQFLFEYFSETQRNKGNFPGRFSGRQFSNSRSEMNVSTLELGDSALYLCASSQSTDGNTIYFGEGSWLTVV.

The rearrangement joins TRBV19 to TRBJ2-3, with 8 bases fitting TRBD1. This CDR3 has 14 residues. Germline values: CDR1 LNHDA, CDR2 SQIVND (reference sequence). J lost 3 bases, V lost 4 bases, and 3 bases had no gene match. The CDR3 region has the DNA TGTGCCAGTAGTACACGACAGGGGACAGATACGCAGTATTTT. This codes for CASSTRQGTDTQYF.

V is TRBV7-9 and J is TRBJ1-4, with no clear D. Per germline, CDR1 SEHNR and CDR2 FQNEAQ (reference sequence). The CDR3 sequence is 14 residues long. Trimming cost V 3 bases and J 2 bases, with 7 bases left between them. CDR3 region: CASSFGGTNEKLFF. DNA of the CDR3: TGTGCCAGCAGCTTTGGTGGGACTAATGAAAAACTGTTTTTT.

The chain is built from TRBV4-2 and TRBJ2-4; possible D gene TRBD2, 6 bases. Between the trimmed V and J ends, which lost 1 base and 7 bases, there was a span of 20 bases. Germline-derived CDR1 and CDR2 are LGHNA and YNFKEQ. The CDR3 contains 17 residues. This CDR3 reads CASSQAQAGTLRNIQYF. CDR3 sequence (DNA): TGTGCCAGCAGCCAAGCCCAAGCGGGCACCCTCAGGAACATTCAGTACTTC.

V is TRBV29-1 and J is TRBJ2-5; D tentatively reads TRBD1 or TRBD2 (5 bases each). Per the germline V gene, CDR1 is SQVTM and CDR2 is ANQGSEA. The CDR3 runs 14 residues. V lost 7 bases and J lost 2, with 17 bases in between. DNA for the CDR3: TGCAGCGGGGAGTTGGGGACGAGTCAAGAGACCCAGTACTTC. Its translation: CSGELGTSQETQYF.

The genes are TRBV4-1 and TRBJ1-5; TRBD1 matches 7 bases. Germline CDR1 reads MGHRA; CDR2 reads YSYEKL. The CDR3 is 15 amino acids. The ends lost 4 bases at V and 4 bases at J; junction bases unmatched: 7. The CDR3 here is CASSPEGQKNQPQHF. In nucleotides, the CDR3 is TGCGCCAGCAGCCCAGAGGGACAGAAAAATCAGCCCCAGCATTTT.